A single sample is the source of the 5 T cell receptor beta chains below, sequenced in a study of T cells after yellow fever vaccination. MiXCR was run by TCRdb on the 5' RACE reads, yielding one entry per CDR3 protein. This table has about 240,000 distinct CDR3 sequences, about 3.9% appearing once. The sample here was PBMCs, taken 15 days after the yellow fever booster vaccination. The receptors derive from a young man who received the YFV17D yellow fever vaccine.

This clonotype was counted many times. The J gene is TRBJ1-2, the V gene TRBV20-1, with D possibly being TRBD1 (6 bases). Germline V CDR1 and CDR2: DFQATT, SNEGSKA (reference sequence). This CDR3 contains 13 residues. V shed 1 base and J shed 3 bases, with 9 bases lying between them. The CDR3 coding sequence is TGCAGTGCTAGAGGGAGGGGGGACTATGGCTACACCTTC. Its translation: CSARGRGDYGYTF.

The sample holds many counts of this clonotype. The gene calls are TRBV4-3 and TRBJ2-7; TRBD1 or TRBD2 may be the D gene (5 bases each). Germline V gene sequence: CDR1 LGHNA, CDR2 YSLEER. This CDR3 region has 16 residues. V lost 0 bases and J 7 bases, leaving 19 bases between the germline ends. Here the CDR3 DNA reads TGCGCCAGCAGCCAAGATCCGAGGGGAGCTACTAGTGAGCAGTACTTC. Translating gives CASSQDPRGATSEQYF.

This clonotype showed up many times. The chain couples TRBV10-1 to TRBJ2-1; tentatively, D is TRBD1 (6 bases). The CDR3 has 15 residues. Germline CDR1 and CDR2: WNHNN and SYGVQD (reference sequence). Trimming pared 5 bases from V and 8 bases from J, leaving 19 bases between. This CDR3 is CASSLDSPSRDEQFF. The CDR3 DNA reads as TGCGCCAGCAGTTTGGACAGCCCCTCTCGAGATGAGCAGTTCTTC.

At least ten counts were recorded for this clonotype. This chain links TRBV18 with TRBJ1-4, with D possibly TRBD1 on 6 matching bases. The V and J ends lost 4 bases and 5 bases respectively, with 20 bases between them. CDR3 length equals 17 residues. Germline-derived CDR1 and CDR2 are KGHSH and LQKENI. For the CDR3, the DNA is TGTGCCAGCTCACTAAACATGTTCAGGGGAGCAAATGAAAAACTGTTTTTT. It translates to CASSLNMFRGANEKLFF.

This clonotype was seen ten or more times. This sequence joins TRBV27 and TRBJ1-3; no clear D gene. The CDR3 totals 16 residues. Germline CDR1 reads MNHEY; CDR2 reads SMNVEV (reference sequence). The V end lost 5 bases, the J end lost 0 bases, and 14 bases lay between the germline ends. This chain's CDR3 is CASSELGRPSGNTIYF. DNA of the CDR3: TGTGCCAGCAGTGAGCTGGGAAGACCCTCTGGAAACACCATATATTTT.